What follows are 24 T cell receptor beta chains derived from one specimen sequenced in a study of blood T cell repertoires in COVID-19. Profiled with immunoSEQ multiplex PCR; TCRdb holds only in-frame clones, not every one. Of 200,000 to 250,000 clones in the sample, 70% to 90% are singletons; the top ten hold more than 4.5%. The sample was peripheral blood. These receptors were taken from a man aged 50 to 60 with COVID-19, enrolled during active disease.

Remarks on this clone: Other nucleotide sequences from this sample produce the same CDR3. J is TRBJ2-7 and V is TRBV27; D might be TRBD1 (5 bases). V lost 3 bases, J lost 2 bases, and 8 bases lay in between. The CDR3 contains 13 residues. CDR1 is MNHEY, CDR2 SMNVEV, per germline (reference sequence). CDR3 sequence reads: CASSFQGTYEQYF. CDR3 DNA: TGTGCCAGCAGTTTTCAGGGTACCTACGAGCAGTACTTC.

The chain recombines TRBV1 with TRBJ2-3; the tabulated D call, TRBD2, remains unverified against the DNA. TRBV1 is shown as a pseudogene. This CDR3 has 16 amino acids. The CDR3 reads CTSSPQAGTSTDTQYF. The DNA of the CDR3 is TGCACCAGCAGCCCTCAGGCGGGGACTAGCACAGATACGCAGTATTTT.

The chain carries TRBV19 and TRBJ2-7; D unclear. V was shortened by 3 bases and J by 3 bases, with 9 bases between the two germline ends. Per germline, CDR1 LNHDA and CDR2 SQIVND (reference sequence). The CDR3 runs 13 residues. CDR3 bases: TGTGCCAGTAGTATTACCCAGAACTACGAGCAGTACTTC. It translates to CASSITQNYEQYF.

This rearrangement joins TRBV4-2 to TRBJ2-2; 8 bases line up with TRBD2. This CDR3 has 17 residues. The germline CDR1 and CDR2 sequences are LGHNA and YNFKEQ. V lost 0 bases, J lost 8 bases, and 11 bases stayed unmatched. The CDR3 bases are TGTGCCAGCAGCCAAGACCCCGCCGGGACTAGTCTAGGGGAGCTGTTTTTT. Protein product: CASSQDPAGTSLGELFF.

This chain links TRBV5-6 with TRBJ1-6, with D perhaps TRBD1 (6 bases). V shed 4 bases and J shed 4 bases, with 12 bases lying between them. Germline V gives CDR1 SGHDT, CDR2 YYEEEE. This CDR3 has 15 amino acids. CDR3 bases: TGTGCCAGCAGCCCACAGGGATTTTATAATTCACCCCTCCACTTT. This translates into CASSPQGFYNSPLHF.

Written as DNA, the CDR3 is TGTGCCAGCAAGACAACCAACTATGGCTACACCTTC. Translated: CASKTTNYGYTF. The J gene is TRBJ1-2, the V gene TRBV27; unclear D gene. CDR1 is MNHEY, CDR2 SMNVEV, per germline (reference sequence). Trimming left V 7 bases short and J 2 bases short, with 8 bases between. CDR3 size: 12 residues.

The V gene is TRBV4-1, the J gene TRBJ2-1, with D hard to call. The germline V and J ends were trimmed by 3 bases and 4 bases, with 25 bases remaining between them. The CDR3 extends over 19 amino acids. CDR1 is MGHRA, CDR2 YSYEKL, per germline. Here the CDR3 DNA reads TGCGCCAGCAGCCAGGATTATACTTCGTTGAGGTTCCTTTACAATGAGCAGTTCTTC. Protein sequence: CASSQDYTSLRFLYNEQFF.

V usage is TRBV6-4 and J usage is TRBJ2-7; D is undetermined. The CDR3 spans 11 residues. The germline V gene has CDR1 MRHNA and CDR2 SNTAGT. V was cut by 10 bases and J by 7 bases, with 14 bases left in between. The CDR3, as DNA: TGTGCCACCAACCGGGTCGGAGAGCAGTACTTC. This gives the protein CATNRVGEQYF.

The rearrangement uses TRBV7-9 and TRBJ1-2; weak D call: TRBD1 (5 bases). This CDR3 contains 12 residues. Germline V gives CDR1 SEHNR, CDR2 FQNEAQ (reference sequence). Trimming pared 1 base from V and 7 bases from J, leaving 7 bases between. In DNA, the CDR3 is TGTGCCAGCAGCTTAGAAAGGGGTGGCTACACCTTC. Amino acid sequence: CASSLERGGYTF.

This rearrangement joins TRBV7-9 to TRBJ1-2; TRBD1 might be the D (6 bases). Trimming shortened V by 4 bases and J by 4 bases, and 16 bases separated the two germline ends. Germline V CDR1 and CDR2: SEHNR, FQNEAQ (reference sequence). This CDR3 is built from 15 residues. CDR3 sequence: CASSSSRGGTYGYTF. The DNA for the CDR3 is TGTGCCAGCAGCTCTAGCAGGGGCGGCACCTATGGCTACACCTTC.

J is TRBJ2-3 and V is TRBV11-2; 10 nucleotides agree with TRBD2. The trim removed 3 bases at V and 3 bases at J, leaving 9 bases unmatched. Per germline, CDR1 SGHAT and CDR2 FQNNGV. This CDR3 comprises 17 residues. The CDR3, as DNA: TGTGCCAGCAGCTTCGGACAACTTAGCGGGGGGACAGATACGCAGTATTTT. This translates into CASSFGQLSGGTDTQYF.

The count of this clone is one. A junction boundary mismatches the germline segment, possibly from a read error. The rearrangement uses TRBV28 and TRBJ2-7, with 9 bases lining up with TRBD1. The CDR3 covers 13 residues. Germline V gene data show CDR1 as MDHEN and CDR2 as SYDVKM. CDR3 residues: CASSLNLGTGFHF. The CDR3 DNA reads as TGTGCCAGCAGTCTAAATCTCGGGACAGGGTTCCACTTC.

The chain is built from TRBV18 and TRBJ1-5; maybe TRBD1 (5 bases). V was pared by 3 bases and J by 0 bases, with 12 bases between. The CDR3 totals 16 residues. Germline assignment: CDR1 KGHSH and CDR2 LQKENI. The CDR3 loop is CASSPFRDNSNQPQHF. DNA of the CDR3: TGTGCCAGCTCACCGTTCAGGGATAATAGCAATCAGCCCCAGCATTTT.

This clone has a handful of counts. Here the CDR3 reads CASSGGRLGPYEQYF. CDR3 DNA sequence: TGCGCCAGCAGCGGAGGACGCCTAGGCCCCTACGAGCAGTACTTC. The chain employs TRBV5-1 and TRBJ2-7; weak D call: TRBD2 (5 bases). The CDR3 has 15 residues. The ends were cut back, 4 bases at V and 2 bases at J, with 16 bases in the middle. In germline, CDR1 is SGHRS, CDR2 YFSETQ.

The V gene is TRBV2, the J gene TRBJ2-7; 7 nucleotides line up with TRBD1. Per germline, CDR1 SNHLY and CDR2 FYNNEI. The trim removed 6 bases at V and 3 bases at J, leaving 8 bases unmatched. The CDR3 runs 14 residues. The CDR3 here is CASRSQGVSYEQYF. The CDR3 nucleotides are TGTGCCAGCAGATCGCAGGGGGTAAGCTACGAGCAGTACTTC. The full variable domain, in which reference TRBV2 and TRBJ2-7 provide the parts outside the CDR3, is EPEVTQTPSHQVTQMGQEVILRCVPISNHLYFYWYRQILGQKVEFLVSFYNNEISEKSEIFDDQFSVERPDGSNFTLKIRSTKLEDSAMYFCASRSQGVSYEQYFGPGTRLTVT.

The rearrangement links TRBV5-6 to TRBJ2-5; D possibly corresponds to TRBD1 (5 bases). V was clipped by 1 base and J by 4 bases, with 20 bases between them. The CDR3 is 17 amino acids. CDR1 is SGHDT, CDR2 YYEEEE, per germline. DNA of the CDR3: TGTGCCAGCAGCTTGTACAGGCGCCTTATCAGGGTAGAGACCCAGTACTTC. The encoded protein is CASSLYRRLIRVETQYF.

Here the CDR3 DNA reads TGTGCCTGGAGTGGCTTAGCGGGGGCGAACACCGGGGAGCTGTTTTTT. Its protein product is CAWSGLAGANTGELFF. The V and J genes are TRBV30 and TRBJ2-2; 9 positions agree with TRBD2. This CDR3 has 16 amino acids. The trim removed 1 base at V and 0 bases at J, leaving 3 bases unmatched. Germline assignment: CDR1 GTSNPN and CDR2 SVGIG (reference sequence).

The chain carries TRBV6-5 and TRBJ2-7, with D maybe TRBD1 (8 bases). The CDR3 has 14 residues. CDR1 is MNHEY and CDR2 is SVGAGI in the germline V gene. V lost 4 bases to trimming and J lost 2 bases, with 12 bases between them. The CDR3 region is CASSLQGGTYEQYF. CDR3 in DNA: TGTGCCAGCAGTTTACAGGGGGGGACCTACGAGCAGTACTTC.

The rearrangement joins TRBV6-5 to TRBJ2-5, with 8 positions matching TRBD2. Per germline, CDR1 MNHEY and CDR2 SVGAGI. After removal of 6 bases from V and 12 bases from J, the junction contained 12 bases not matched to a gene. The length of the CDR3 is 13 residues. The CDR3 sequence is CASRTGLAGHEYF. The DNA for the CDR3 is TGTGCCAGCAGAACTGGACTAGCTGGGCACGAGTACTTC.

This clone was seen only a few times. CDR3 in DNA: TGCGCCAGCAGCCCCGGACAGGTCAATTCACCCCTCCACTTT. As protein: CASSPGQVNSPLHF. The gene calls are TRBV5-1 and TRBJ1-6, with TRBD1 matching over 7 bases. The CDR3 runs 14 residues. Germline V gives CDR1 SGHRS, CDR2 YFSETQ. Trimming removed 4 bases from V and 7 bases from J; junction bases left unmatched: 5.

The V call is TRBV12-3 or TRBV12-4, the J call TRBJ1-2, with D possibly TRBD1 on 6 matching bases. V lost 1 base and J 9 bases, leaving 12 bases between the germline ends. This CDR3 has 13 amino acids. CDR3: CASSLDRAASYTF. CDR3 nucleotides: TGTGCCAGCAGTTTAGACAGGGCTGCCAGCTACACCTTC.

This clone was counted ten times or more. The V and J genes are TRBV19 and TRBJ1-6; TRBD1 matches 7 bases. CDR3 length: 15 residues. V trimming: 4 bases; J trimming: 6 bases; junction bases outside the gene matches: 6. The germline V gene has CDR1 LNHDA and CDR2 SQIVND (reference sequence). The CDR3 coding sequence is TGTGCCAGTAGTAGAACTGGACAGGTTAATTCACCCCTCCACTTT. Translation: CASSRTGQVNSPLHF.

This clone appeared a single time. The V and J genes are TRBV2 and TRBJ2-3; a weak D match, TRBD1 (6 bases). Germline CDR1 is SNHLY and CDR2 is FYNNEI. V lost 4 bases, J lost 0 bases, and 11 bases lay in between. The CDR3 totals 15 residues. The DNA of the CDR3 is TGTGCCAGCAGTGGGGGGCCTTATAGCACAGATACGCAGTATTTT. This encodes CASSGGPYSTDTQYF.

The rearrangement links TRBV11-3 to TRBJ2-7; D may be TRBD1 (6 bases). In germline, CDR1 is SGHNT, CDR2 YENEEA. Trimming cost V 7 bases and J 5 bases, with 12 bases left between them. The CDR3 contains 12 residues. For the CDR3, the DNA is TGTGCCAGCACCTTTTGGGGGCACGAGCAGTACTTC. Its protein product is CASTFWGHEQYF.